The clone carrying this T cell receptor (beta chain) was detected many times. Its specificity is not known. The CDR3 length is 15 residues. CDR1 is SGHRS, CDR2 YFSETQ, per germline. The germline V and J ends were trimmed by 0 bases and 4 bases, with 10 bases remaining between them. This specimen belongs to a study of neurological immune-mediated disorders. Every sequencing run returned over 170 million TCR-beta sequences, which were derived from 15-18 subjects. TCRdb re-called the 5' RACE reads through MiXCR, storing one row per CDR3 protein. The table lists roughly 43,000 distinct CDR3 sequences, 1.9% of them singletons. Regarding the study as a whole: Subjects shared no identical expanded-clone CDR3 amino acid sequences, suggesting private TCR-beta repertoires in all groups.

Sequencing was done on a sample of PBMCs. The clonotype comes from a woman aged 40 to 49 with multiple sclerosis. The chain uses TRBV5-1 and TRBJ2-2; no clear D. The CDR3 DNA reads as TGCGCCAGCAGCTTGGATGGGCCGAGCACCGGGGAGCTGTTTTTT. It codes for CASSLDGPSTGELFF.